This entry describes one TCR beta chain. The CDR3 consists of 12 residues. This record belongs to a study of blood T cell repertoires in COVID-19. Study background: Sample material is recorded as cDNA or gDNA derived from T cells, B-cell-depleted T cells, or PBMCs.

Here immunoSEQ multiplex PCR was the method, and the copy in TCRdb shows in-frame clones only, minus some. In the table there are about 200,000 clones, 80% to 90% of which are singletons. The origin of this receptor is an elderly woman with acute or convalescent COVID-19. The V and J genes are TRBV21-1 and TRBJ1-6. TRBV21-1 is a pseudogene locus. Sequencing was done on a sample of peripheral blood. The chain's CDR3 is CASTQGGAPLHF. The CDR3 DNA is TGTGCCAGCACCCAAGGGGGGGCACCCCTCCACTTT.